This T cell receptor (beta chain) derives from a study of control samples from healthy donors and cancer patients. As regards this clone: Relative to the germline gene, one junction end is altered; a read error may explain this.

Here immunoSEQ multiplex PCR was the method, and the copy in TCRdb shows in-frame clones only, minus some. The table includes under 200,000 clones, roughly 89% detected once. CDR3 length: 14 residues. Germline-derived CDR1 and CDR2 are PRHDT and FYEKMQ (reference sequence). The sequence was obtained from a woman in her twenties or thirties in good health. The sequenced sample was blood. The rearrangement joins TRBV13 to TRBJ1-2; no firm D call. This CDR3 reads CANSLGAGRYGYTF. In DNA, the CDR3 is TGTGCCAACAGCTTAGGAGCGGGGAGATATGGCTACACCTTC.